The next 31 T cell receptor beta chains were all read from a single sample in a study of CD4 T cells in relation to SARS-CoV-2 and coronaviruses. Unexposed donor CD4+ T cells date from about 2011-2019, before the COVID-19 pandemic. Isolation of CD4+ T cells took place after roughly nine days in culture. Antigens of these TCRs are unknown. Profiled with immunoSEQ multiplex PCR; TCRdb holds only in-frame clones, not every one. The sample lists more than 15,000 clones, roughly four fifths occurring once. The material sequenced was CD4+ T cells from PBMCs, cultured in vitro. These receptors were taken from a human donor in good health.

The chain joins TRBV27 to TRBJ2-3; 11 nucleotides line up with TRBD1. Germline V CDR1 and CDR2: MNHEY, SMNVEV (reference sequence). The CDR3 is 14 residues long. V gave up 6 bases and J gave up 5 bases; unmatched junction bases: 4. DNA of the CDR3: TGTGCCAGCAGATGGACAGGGGGCATAGATACGCAGTATTTT. Translation: CASRWTGGIDTQYF.

The J gene is TRBJ1-1, the V gene TRBV6-2 or TRBV6-3, with D possibly matching TRBD1 (6 bases). Germline values: CDR1 MNHEY, CDR2 SVGEGT. This CDR3 spans 17 amino acids. Trimming shortened V by 0 bases and J by 0 bases, and 14 bases separated the two germline ends. The CDR3 loop is CASSYSFGQLMNTEAFF. CDR3 bases: TGTGCCAGCAGTTACTCTTTCGGACAGCTCATGAACACTGAAGCTTTCTTT.

The V gene is TRBV7-8, the J gene TRBJ2-5, with TRBD2 matching 12 bases. The CDR3 totals 17 residues. Per the germline V gene, CDR1 is SGHVS and CDR2 is FQNEAQ. V lost 2 bases and J lost 2; bases outside the gene matches: 6. This CDR3 is CASSLLAGGPGQETQYF. In DNA, the CDR3 is TGTGCCAGCAGCTTACTAGCGGGGGGGCCGGGACAAGAGACCCAGTACTTC.

The rearrangement uses TRBV6-2 or TRBV6-3 and TRBJ2-3; no reliable D call. Germline V gene sequence: CDR1 MNHEY, CDR2 SVGEGT. The CDR3 loop spans 13 amino acids. V lost 7 bases and J lost 2, with 10 bases in between. DNA of the CDR3: TGTGCCAGCACTTATTATTCCACAGATACGCAGTATTTT. Its protein product is CASTYYSTDTQYF.

This clone came up once. The J gene is TRBJ1-1, the V gene TRBV19; 7 nucleotides line up with TRBD1. Germline-derived CDR1 and CDR2 are LNHDA and SQIVND (reference sequence). This CDR3 is 14 amino acids long. The ends lost 3 bases at V and 2 bases at J; junction bases unmatched: 3. CDR3 coding DNA: TGTGCCAGTAGTATGACAGGGTTCAACACTGAAGCTTTCTTT. This codes for CASSMTGFNTEAFF. The whole variable domain, remainder taken from reference TRBV19 and TRBJ1-1, is DGGITQSPKYLFRKEGQNVTLSCEQNLNHDAMYWYRQDPGQGLRLIYYSQIVNDFQKGDIAEGYSVSREKKESFPLTVTSAQKNPTAFYLCASSMTGFNTEAFFGQGTRLTVV.

The gene calls are TRBV9 and TRBJ2-3; 8 nucleotides agree with TRBD2. The CDR3 has 17 amino acids. Germline V lookup: CDR1 SGDLS, CDR2 YYNGEE. J was trimmed by 4 bases and V by 4 bases; bases with no gene match: 14. The CDR3 reads CASSITPGGSGADTQYF. CDR3 DNA sequence: TGTGCCAGCAGCATCACTCCGGGGGGGTCAGGCGCAGATACGCAGTATTTT.

This clone was seen only a few times. The V call is TRBV5-4, the J call TRBJ1-1, with 8 bases matching TRBD1. The germline V gene encodes CDR1 SGHNT and CDR2 YYREEE (reference sequence). The ends lost 7 bases at V and 5 bases at J; junction bases unmatched: 10. This CDR3 has 14 residues. CDR3 in amino acids: CASQYKTGETEAFF. The CDR3, as DNA: TGTGCCAGCCAATATAAGACAGGGGAGACTGAAGCTTTCTTT.

The chain employs TRBV3-1 (or the pseudogene TRBV3-2) and TRBJ1-5, with D tentatively TRBD1 (6 bases). V was pared by 0 bases and J by 0 bases, with 15 bases between. Germline V gene sequence: CDR1 LGHDT, CDR2 YNNKEL (reference sequence). The CDR3 runs to 18 residues. The CDR3, as DNA: TGTGCCAGCAGCCAAGAGTTGGGACAAAATTATAGCAATCAGCCCCAGCATTTT. This sequence encodes CASSQELGQNYSNQPQHF.

The rearrangement joins TRBV28 to TRBJ1-4, with TRBD1 matching over 11 bases. The CDR3 has 16 residues. Germline V gene sequence: CDR1 MDHEN, CDR2 SYDVKM. V lost 5 bases and J lost 7; bases outside the gene matches: 9. This CDR3 is CASSGQGAPKREKLFF. In DNA form, the CDR3 reads TGTGCCAGCAGTGGACAGGGGGCGCCGAAGCGTGAAAAACTGTTTTTT. Complete variable domain (other parts from reference TRBV28 and TRBJ1-4): DVKVTQSSRYLVKRTGEKVFLECVQDMDHENMFWYRQDPGLGLRLIYFSYDVKMKEKGDIPEGYSVSREKKERFSLILESASTNQTSMYLCASSGQGAPKREKLFFGSGTQLSVL.

This clone occurred once. The gene calls are TRBV4-2 and TRBJ2-1, with 15 bases identical to TRBD2. The CDR3 spans 17 residues. J was trimmed by 10 bases and V by 0 bases; bases with no gene match: 7. Germline assignment: CDR1 LGHNA and CDR2 YNFKEQ. CDR3 nucleotides: TGTGCCAGCAGCCAAGAAGCTGGGACTAGCGGGGGGAAGGAGCAGTTCTTC. This gives the protein CASSQEAGTSGGKEQFF.

This chain links TRBV6-2 or TRBV6-3 with TRBJ2-3, with unresolved D. This CDR3 contains 16 residues. Trimming took off 5 bases at V and 0 bases at J, with 15 bases between the two ends. Germline assignment: CDR1 MNHEY and CDR2 SVGEGT. CDR3 bases: TGTGCCAGCAGTGATCCTCACCAGGCTAGCACAGATACGCAGTATTTT. This gives the protein CASSDPHQASTDTQYF.

The table lists this clone with a count of one. The J gene is TRBJ2-3, the V gene TRBV7-3; D not certain. Germline CDR1 reads SGHTA; CDR2 reads FQGTGA. The CDR3 loop spans 15 amino acids. V shed 2 bases and J shed 0 bases, with 9 bases lying between them. This chain's CDR3 is CASSLVWSSTDTQYF. The CDR3 DNA is TGTGCCAGCAGCTTAGTATGGAGTAGCACAGATACGCAGTATTTT.

The rearrangement uses TRBV6-6 and TRBJ2-3, with 13 bases aligning to TRBD2. The CDR3 sequence is 15 residues long. CDR1 is MNHNY and CDR2 is SVGAGI in the germline V gene (reference sequence). The ends lost 5 bases at V and 10 bases at J; junction bases unmatched: 9. CDR3 sequence: CASSRTSGGAPAQYF. CDR3 in DNA: TGTGCCAGCAGTCGGACTAGCGGGGGCGCACCGGCGCAGTATTTT.

The V and J genes are TRBV7-9 and TRBJ2-1, with 11 bases matching TRBD2. Losses at the gene ends were 5 bases for V and 0 bases for J; bases not matched to a gene: 0. The CDR3 consists of 15 residues. Germline CDR1 SEHNR, CDR2 FQNEAQ (reference sequence). The CDR3 nucleotides read TGTGCCAGCAGCACTAGCGGGAGCTCCTACAATGAGCAGTTCTTC. Protein sequence: CASSTSGSSYNEQFF.

This clone has a handful of counts. The rearrangement uses TRBV7-2 and TRBJ1-6; D remains ambiguous. V was pared by 5 bases and J by 0 bases, with 8 bases between. The CDR3 extends over 15 amino acids. CDR1 and CDR2 (germline): SGHTA, FQGNSA. Here the CDR3 reads CASSPPRSYNSPLHF. CDR3 coding DNA: TGTGCCAGCAGCCCCCCTCGCTCCTATAATTCACCCCTCCACTTT.

This chain links TRBV7-3 with TRBJ1-6; D is possibly TRBD1 (6 bases). CDR1 and CDR2 from the germline V gene are SGHTA and FQGTGA. Between the trimmed V and J ends, which lost 1 base and 13 bases, there was a span of 20 bases. The CDR3 contains 16 residues. The CDR3 coding sequence is TGTGCCAGCAGCTTAAACCCACGCGGAGCTCAGGGGCCCCTCCACTTT. This encodes CASSLNPRGAQGPLHF. The full variable domain, rest sourced from reference TRBV7-3 and TRBJ1-6, is GAGVSQTPSNKVTEKGKYVELRCDPISGHTALYWYRQSLGQGPEFLIYFQGTGAADDSGLPNDRFFAVRPEGSVSTLKIQRTERGDSAVYLCASSLNPRGAQGPLHFGNGTRLTVT.

V gene TRBV30 combines with J gene TRBJ1-3, with 8 bases fitting TRBD1. This CDR3 contains 15 residues. With 3 bases clipped from V and 2 bases from J, the junction kept 6 bases outside the gene matches. Looked up from germline, CDR1 is GTSNPN and CDR2 is SVGIG (reference sequence). The CDR3 nucleotides read TGTGCCTGGAGGAAGGACAGGGTCACTGGAAACACCATATATTTT. Protein product: CAWRKDRVTGNTIYF. Full variable domain (rest looked up from reference TRBV30 and TRBJ1-3): SQTIHQWPATLVQPVGSPLSLECTVEGTSNPNLYWYRQAAGRGLQLLFYSVGIGQISSEVPQNLSASRPQDRQFILSSKKLLLSDSGFYLCAWRKDRVTGNTIYFGEGSWLTVV.

V and J are TRBV3-1 (or the pseudogene TRBV3-2) and TRBJ2-3; D is uncertain. CDR3 size: 12 residues. Germline assignment: CDR1 LGHDT and CDR2 YNNKEL (reference sequence). Deletions cut 5 bases from V and 0 bases from J, with 3 bases between. The CDR3 region is CASSDSTDTQYF. CDR3 coding DNA: TGTGCCAGCAGCGATAGCACAGATACGCAGTATTTT.

This chain uses TRBV18 with TRBJ1-3, with a weak D call TRBD1 (5 bases). This CDR3 contains 17 residues. Germline V gene data show CDR1 as KGHSH and CDR2 as LQKENI. Deletions cut 2 bases from V and 0 bases from J, with 14 bases between. Here the CDR3 reads CASSPGTPESSGNTIYF. DNA for the CDR3: TGTGCCAGCTCACCAGGGACCCCCGAGAGCTCTGGAAACACCATATATTTT.

On this clone itself: Germline and junction disagree at one end, which may indicate a read error. The chain couples TRBV19 to TRBJ2-2; a possible D gene is TRBD2 (6 bases). This CDR3 comprises 14 residues. The germline V gene encodes CDR1 LNHDA and CDR2 SQIVND (reference sequence). CDR3 in amino acids: CASSELAKTGELFF. The DNA of the CDR3 is TGTGCCAGTAGTGAGCTAGCGAAGACCGGGGAGCTGTTTTTT.

V is TRBV11-2 and J is TRBJ2-2; 9 bases align to TRBD2. The CDR3 runs 15 residues. CDR1 and CDR2 (germline): SGHAT, FQNNGV. With 5 bases clipped from V and 4 bases from J, the junction kept 5 bases outside the gene matches. CDR3 sequence reads: CASSLSGSVTGELFF. CDR3 bases: TGTGCCAGCAGCCTTAGCGGGAGTGTCACCGGGGAGCTGTTTTTT.

This clone was seen only a few times. The chain combines TRBV5-5 with TRBJ2-1; 7 nucleotides match TRBD2. The CDR3 length is 15 residues. CDR1 and CDR2 from the germline V gene are SGHKS and YYEKEE (reference sequence). V gave up 8 bases and J gave up 5 bases; unmatched junction bases: 13. The CDR3 sequence: CASDRSQSGDNEQFF. The CDR3 nucleotides are TGTGCCAGTGACAGAAGTCAGAGCGGGGACAATGAGCAGTTCTTC.

This clone was seen a handful of times. The chain recombines TRBV29-1 with TRBJ1-5; D is unresolved. The CDR3 consists of 14 residues. Trimming left V 4 bases short and J 7 bases short, with 17 bases between. CDR1 is SQVTM, CDR2 ANQGSEA, per germline. The CDR3 loop reads CSVVEGIGLQPQHF. The CDR3 DNA reads TGCAGCGTTGTGGAGGGTATAGGTCTCCAGCCCCAGCATTTT.

The chain is built from TRBV10-3 and TRBJ2-3, with a weak D call TRBD1 (5 bases). CDR1 and CDR2 (germline): ENHRY, SYGVKD. Trimming took 6 bases from V and 2 from J, leaving 12 bases between them. The CDR3 contains 14 residues. CDR3 residues: CAISVGRYTDTQYF. CDR3 DNA: TGTGCCATCAGCGTGGGGCGGTACACAGATACGCAGTATTTT.

The rearrangement uses TRBV3-1 (or the pseudogene TRBV3-2) and TRBJ2-1; TRBD2 matches 13 bases. Germline V CDR1 and CDR2: LGHDT, YNNKEL (reference sequence). The CDR3 extends over 16 amino acids. The junction had 4 bases not matched to a gene; V was cut back by 4 bases and J by 4 bases. The CDR3 here is CASSLTSGGAYNEQFF. The CDR3 coding sequence is TGTGCCAGCAGCCTAACTAGCGGGGGGGCTTACAATGAGCAGTTCTTC.

The chain joins TRBV4-3 to TRBJ1-4, with D unresolved. The V gene lost 4 bases and the J gene lost 0 bases, with 12 bases spanning the gap. Germline CDR1 and CDR2: LGHNA and YSLEER. CDR3 size: 16 residues. This CDR3 is CASSLEFRPTNEKLFF. CDR3 DNA: TGCGCCAGCAGCCTCGAGTTTCGCCCAACTAATGAAAAACTGTTTTTT.

The genes are TRBV5-1 and TRBJ1-1; the D gene is possibly TRBD1 (6 bases). This CDR3 region has 15 residues. V shed 3 bases and J shed 5 bases, with 17 bases lying between them. Germline V gene lookup returns CDR1 SGHRS and CDR2 YFSETQ. CDR3 sequence reads: CASSSFSGQGTEAFF. CDR3 nucleotide sequence: TGCGCCAGCAGCTCATTCTCGGGCCAGGGGACTGAAGCTTTCTTT.

The chain carries TRBV5-8 and TRBJ2-7, with 7 bases identical to TRBD1. Per the germline V gene, CDR1 is SGHTS and CDR2 is YDEGEE. Unmatched junction bases numbered 9, after V lost 4 bases and J lost 2 bases. This CDR3 has 15 residues. The CDR3 DNA sequence: TGTGCCAGCAGCGCAAGACAGGGTGACACCTACGAGCAGTACTTC. It translates to CASSARQGDTYEQYF.

This clone was observed a handful of times. The V gene is TRBV10-3, the J gene TRBJ2-7; D assignment may be TRBD1 or TRBD2 (5 bases each). The CDR3 totals 13 residues. The ends were cut back, 2 bases at V and 1 base at J, with 6 bases in the middle. Germline V lookup: CDR1 ENHRY, CDR2 SYGVKD. The CDR3 DNA reads TGTGCCATCAGTGAGGGGACGTCCTACGAGCAGTACTTC. As protein: CAISEGTSYEQYF.

This clone came up a few times. V is TRBV19 and J is TRBJ2-7; D tentatively reads TRBD1 or TRBD2 (5 bases each). CDR1 is LNHDA, CDR2 SQIVND, per germline (reference sequence). The CDR3 contains 14 residues. Trimming took 7 bases from V and 4 from J, leaving 17 bases between them. CDR3 sequence (DNA): TGTGCCAGTACCCCCCCGGGGCGACGGTACGAGCAGTACTTC. It yields the protein CASTPPGRRYEQYF.

The rearrangement uses TRBV3-1 (or the pseudogene TRBV3-2) and TRBJ2-7; 9 bases align to TRBD2. CDR1 LGHDT and CDR2 YNNKEL come from the germline V gene (reference sequence). The ends lost 4 bases at V and 3 bases at J; junction bases unmatched: 13. The CDR3 runs to 17 residues. The CDR3 loop is CASSPRWLAGTNYEQYF. The CDR3 DNA reads TGTGCCAGCAGCCCTCGGTGGCTAGCGGGGACTAACTACGAGCAGTACTTC.